Following are 2 T cell receptor beta chains from one sample sequenced in a study of OX40 agonist ivuxolimab in advanced cancers. Clones were read by immunoSEQ multiplex PCR, and TCRdb kept only the in-frame ones, dropping some. The sample has approximately 70,000 clones, about 83% seen once. This material consisted of CD4+ or CD8+ T cells sorted from blood, taken in a trial of the OX40 agonist ivuxolimab. The origin of the receptors is an adult with an advanced solid tumor such as melanoma, head and neck, liver or kidney cancer.

The rearrangement uses TRBV7-9 and TRBJ2-7; TRBD1 is a possible D gene (5 bases). Trimming shortened V by 5 bases and J by 2 bases, and 13 bases separated the two germline ends. The germline V gene has CDR1 SEHNR and CDR2 FQNEAQ (reference sequence). The CDR3 runs to 14 residues. The CDR3 DNA reads TGTGCCAGCAGCCACTATGTGGGGCCCTACGAGCAGTACTTC. As protein: CASSHYVGPYEQYF.

V usage is TRBV28 and J usage is TRBJ1-2; possible D gene TRBD1, 5 bases. Looked up from germline, CDR1 is MDHEN and CDR2 is SYDVKM. This CDR3 comprises 14 residues. Trimming left V 8 bases short and J 3 bases short, with 16 bases between. This chain's CDR3 is CASDQGSWDYGYTF. The CDR3 region has the DNA TGTGCCAGCGACCAGGGCAGTTGGGACTATGGCTACACCTTC.